These 11 T cell receptor beta chains came from one sample sequenced in a study of sequential checkpoint blockade in melanoma. The treatment here: randomized to nivolumab then ipilimumab (arm A) or the reverse (arm B). Sequencing used immunoSEQ multiplex PCR; TCRdb keeps in-frame clones, though not all of them. Among 5,500 to 6,500 clones listed, roughly 50% were seen once. Sequencing used CD8+ T cells sorted from blood (inferred from file names), obtained from a patient given nivolumab and ipilimumab in sequence. The receptors originated from a human patient with melanoma. Some clones in this sample may be carry-over from other donors' samples.

This clone was seen a handful of times. The chain has TRBV29-1 and TRBJ2-7, with 9 bases fitting TRBD1. Trimming removed 5 bases from V and 4 bases from J; junction bases left unmatched: 12. Germline V gene lookup returns CDR1 SQVTM and CDR2 ANQGSEA. This CDR3 contains 15 residues. CDR3 protein: CSVWITGTGNYEQYF. Written as DNA, the CDR3 is TGCAGCGTTTGGATCACCGGGACAGGGAATTACGAGCAGTACTTC.

This clone was recorded once. V usage is TRBV27 and J usage is TRBJ2-7; D possibly corresponds to TRBD1 (6 bases). This CDR3 has 13 residues. V shed 6 bases and J shed 5 bases, with 14 bases lying between them. CDR1 is MNHEY, CDR2 SMNVEV, per germline (reference sequence). The CDR3 coding sequence is TGTGCCAGCAGCGGGCAGGGGAAAAACGAGCAGTACTTC. Its translation is CASSGQGKNEQYF.

This clone showed up just a few times. The chain couples TRBV6-5 to TRBJ2-7, with D unresolved. The V gene lost 5 bases and the J gene lost 2 bases, with 10 bases spanning the gap. The V gene's germline CDR1 is MNHEY and CDR2 SVGAGI. This CDR3 comprises 13 residues. The CDR3 region has the DNA TGTGCCAGCAGTGAACCAACAGCCTACGAGCAGTACTTC. It translates to CASSEPTAYEQYF.

The chain combines TRBV6-5 with TRBJ2-7; D may be TRBD2 (6 bases). V was cut by 5 bases and J by 3 bases, with 17 bases left in between. There are 15 residues in the CDR3. Germline CDR1 reads MNHEY; CDR2 reads SVGAGI. CDR3 amino acids: CASSVGGANLYEQYF. In DNA, the CDR3 is TGTGCCAGCAGTGTAGGAGGGGCTAACCTCTACGAGCAGTACTTC.

J is TRBJ2-7 and V is TRBV7-9; 7 bases are shared with TRBD1. This CDR3 has 15 amino acids. CDR1 is SEHNR and CDR2 is FQNEAQ in the germline V gene (reference sequence). Trimming cost V 5 bases and J 4 bases; bases outside gene matches: 11. The chain's CDR3 is CASSDVRDSNYEQYF. The CDR3 DNA follows: TGTGCCAGCAGCGATGTTCGGGACAGCAATTACGAGCAGTACTTC.

This clone is medium-sized within its sample. The chain carries TRBV15 and TRBJ2-7; TRBD1 is a possible D gene (5 bases). This CDR3 has 14 amino acids. V gave up 4 bases and J gave up 1 base, with 11 bases separating them. Germline lookup yields CDR1 LNHNV and CDR2 YYDKDF (reference sequence). The CDR3 protein is CATSIRRDSYEQYF. CDR3 nucleotide sequence: TGTGCCACCAGCATCCGCAGGGATTCCTACGAGCAGTACTTC.

In its sample, this clone is medium-sized. The chain uses TRBV7-9 and TRBJ2-1, with 14 bases fitting TRBD2. Germline V gene lookup returns CDR1 SEHNR and CDR2 FQNEAQ (reference sequence). The V gene end was trimmed by 4 bases and the J gene end by 3 bases; junction bases not matched to a gene: 8. This CDR3 region has 18 residues. This CDR3 reads CASSSELGTSGSYNEQFF. Here the CDR3 DNA reads TGTGCCAGCAGCTCAGAACTAGGGACTAGCGGGAGCTACAATGAGCAGTTCTTC.

This chain links TRBV5-6 with TRBJ2-7, with D possibly matching TRBD2 (6 bases). Germline V gives CDR1 SGHDT, CDR2 YYEEEE. The germline V and J ends were trimmed by 3 bases and 2 bases, with 12 bases remaining between them. CDR3 size: 14 residues. The DNA for the CDR3 is TGTGCCAGCAGCTGGGGGGTAGCACCCTACGAGCAGTACTTC. Translation: CASSWGVAPYEQYF.

This clone has just a few counts. The V and J genes are TRBV9 and TRBJ1-6; 7 bases fit TRBD1. The CDR3 consists of 14 residues. In germline, CDR1 is SGDLS, CDR2 YYNGEE. The V gene end was trimmed by 4 bases and the J gene end by 12 bases; junction bases not matched to a gene: 10. DNA for the CDR3: TGTGCCAGCAGCTACGACAGGGACGGGGAACCCCTCCACTTT. Translated: CASSYDRDGEPLHF.

The CDR3 here is CASSGSGTGTHEQYF. CDR3 nucleotide sequence: TGTGCCAGTAGTGGATCCGGGACAGGGACCCACGAGCAGTACTTC. The rearrangement uses TRBV19 and TRBJ2-7; TRBD1 matches at 9 bases. The CDR3 runs 15 residues. Germline assignment: CDR1 LNHDA and CDR2 SQIVND (reference sequence). Trimming took 5 bases from V and 5 from J; bases not matched to a gene: 10.

The V call is TRBV6-1, the J call TRBJ1-2, with D hard to call. Between the trimmed V and J ends, which lost 1 base and 2 bases, there was a span of 11 bases. This CDR3 contains 15 residues. Germline V lookup: CDR1 MNHNS, CDR2 SASEGT. CDR3 bases: TGTGCCAGCAGTGAAGATTATGCAGCGAACTATGGCTACACCTTC. The encoded protein is CASSEDYAANYGYTF.